This T cell receptor (beta chain) was sequenced during a study of blood T cell repertoires in COVID-19. Study background: Acute and convalescent COVID-19 specimens originated in the United States, Italy and Spain. From T cells, B-cell-depleted T cells, or PBMCs came the material, which was cDNA or gDNA.

The data were produced by immunoSEQ multiplex PCR, yet TCRdb's version contains in-frame clones alone and is incomplete. This sample has fewer than 350,000 clones, with around nine tenths found just once. With V trimmed by 2 bases and J by 6 bases, 6 bases remained unmatched. The CDR3 spans 14 residues. The germline CDR1 and CDR2 sequences are SNHLY and FYNNEI. The specimen was peripheral blood. The origin of this receptor is a man aged 40-55 years with acute or convalescent COVID-19. This chain connects TRBV2 to TRBJ1-2; 7 positions agree with TRBD1. The CDR3 here is CASSERTGVNGYTF. For the CDR3, the DNA is TGTGCCAGCAGTGAAAGGACAGGAGTTAATGGCTACACCTTC.